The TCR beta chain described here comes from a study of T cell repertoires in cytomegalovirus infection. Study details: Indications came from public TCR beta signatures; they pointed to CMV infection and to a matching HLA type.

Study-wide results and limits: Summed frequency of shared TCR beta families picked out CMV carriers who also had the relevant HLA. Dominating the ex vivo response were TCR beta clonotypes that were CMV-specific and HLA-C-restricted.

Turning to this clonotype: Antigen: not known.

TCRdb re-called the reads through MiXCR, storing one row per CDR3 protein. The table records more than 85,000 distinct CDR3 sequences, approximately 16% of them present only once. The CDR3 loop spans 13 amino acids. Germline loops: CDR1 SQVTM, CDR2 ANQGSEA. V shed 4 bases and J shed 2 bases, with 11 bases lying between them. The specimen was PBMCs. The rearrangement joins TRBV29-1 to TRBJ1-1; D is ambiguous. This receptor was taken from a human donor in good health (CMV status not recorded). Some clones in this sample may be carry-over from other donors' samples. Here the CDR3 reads CSVAGSGNTEAFF. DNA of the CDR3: TGCAGCGTTGCCGGGTCGGGTAACACTGAAGCTTTCTTT.